The 8 T cell receptor beta chains in this list originate from one sample, sequenced in a study of post-analysis software for immune sequencing data. Study results and caveats: TRBV5-6, TRBV5-1 and TRBV20-1 belonged to a set of roughly five TRBV segments that were more frequent in patients than controls.

Their recognized antigens are unknown. cDNA libraries for TCR beta contained unique molecular identifiers. TCRdb re-called the PCR reads with MiXCR, one entry per CDR3 protein. The sample comprises about 800,000 distinct CDR3 sequences, about 32% of which are singletons, and around 0.56% rests with the top ten. Sequencing input: blood. These receptors were collected from a girl aged 10 to 17 with multiple sclerosis.

This clonotype was found a few times. The J gene is TRBJ2-5, the V gene TRBV7-2; D unclear. Germline CDR1 reads SGHTA; CDR2 reads FQGNSA. V shed 5 bases and J shed 2 bases, with 6 bases lying between them. This CDR3 has 12 residues. The CDR3 loop is CASSPQQETQYF. The CDR3 DNA follows: TGTGCCAGCAGCCCCCAGCAAGAGACCCAGTACTTC.

This clonotype was seen once. The rearrangement links TRBV7-9 to TRBJ2-2; 9 bases align to TRBD2. Trimming at V came to 2 bases and at J to 4 bases, leaving 5 bases not matched to a gene. The CDR3 sequence is 16 residues long. Germline CDR1 and CDR2: SEHNR and FQNEAQ (reference sequence). CDR3 sequence (DNA): TGTGCCAGCAGCTTAATCCCTAGCGGGACCACCGGGGAGCTGTTTTTT. This codes for CASSLIPSGTTGELFF.

The sample holds many counts of this clonotype. The J gene is TRBJ2-1, the V gene TRBV9; TRBD2 agrees at 10 bases. V lost 7 bases, J lost 5 bases, and 6 bases stayed unmatched. Germline values: CDR1 SGDLS, CDR2 YYNGEE. The CDR3 has 14 amino acids. DNA for the CDR3: TGTGCCAGCGGAGGACTAGCGGAAAACAATGAGCAGTTCTTC. Protein: CASGGLAENNEQFF.

The J gene is TRBJ2-2, the V gene TRBV4-1; possible D gene TRBD2, 6 bases. CDR3 length: 15 amino acids. Germline V lookup: CDR1 MGHRA, CDR2 YSYEKL. V was shortened by 1 base and J by 4 bases, with 10 bases between the two germline ends. The CDR3: CASSQVGGGTGELFF. The CDR3 DNA reads as TGCGCCAGCAGCCAAGTCGGGGGAGGCACCGGGGAGCTGTTTTTT.

The chain employs TRBV3-1 and TRBJ2-7; D unresolved. The ends were cut back, 1 base at V and 0 bases at J, with 7 bases in the middle. Germline CDR1 and CDR2: LGHDT and YNNKEL (reference sequence). The CDR3 has 14 residues. CDR3 in amino acids: CASSQVYSSYEQYF. Written as DNA, the CDR3 is TGTGCCAGCAGCCAAGTTTACAGCTCCTACGAGCAGTACTTC.

This clonotype was detected a few times. The chain combines TRBV6-4 with TRBJ2-1; D gene uncertain. Per germline, CDR1 MRHNA and CDR2 SNTAGT. The CDR3 length is 16 residues. Trimming left V 5 bases short and J 0 bases short, with 14 bases between. The CDR3 loop reads CASSPRRDSSYNEQFF. As DNA, the CDR3 is TGTGCCAGCAGTCCCAGGCGCGATAGCTCCTACAATGAGCAGTTCTTC.

V usage is TRBV29-1 and J usage is TRBJ1-2; TRBD1 might be the D (5 bases). This CDR3 spans 13 amino acids. The ends were cut back, 4 bases at V and 5 bases at J, with 14 bases in the middle. Germline V gene lookup returns CDR1 SQVTM and CDR2 ANQGSEA. Here the CDR3 DNA reads TGCAGCGTTGCTGGTCGGGACCCTTATGGCTACACCTTC. Translated, it gives CSVAGRDPYGYTF.

This clonotype showed up just a few times. The gene calls are TRBV20-1 and TRBJ1-2, with TRBD1 matching over 7 bases. V was clipped by 6 bases and J by 3 bases; unmatched bases: 4. Germline V gene data show CDR1 as DFQATT and CDR2 as SNEGSKA (reference sequence). This CDR3 has 12 residues. The CDR3: CSAPQGDYGYTF. As DNA, the CDR3 is TGCAGTGCGCCCCAGGGGGACTATGGCTACACCTTC.